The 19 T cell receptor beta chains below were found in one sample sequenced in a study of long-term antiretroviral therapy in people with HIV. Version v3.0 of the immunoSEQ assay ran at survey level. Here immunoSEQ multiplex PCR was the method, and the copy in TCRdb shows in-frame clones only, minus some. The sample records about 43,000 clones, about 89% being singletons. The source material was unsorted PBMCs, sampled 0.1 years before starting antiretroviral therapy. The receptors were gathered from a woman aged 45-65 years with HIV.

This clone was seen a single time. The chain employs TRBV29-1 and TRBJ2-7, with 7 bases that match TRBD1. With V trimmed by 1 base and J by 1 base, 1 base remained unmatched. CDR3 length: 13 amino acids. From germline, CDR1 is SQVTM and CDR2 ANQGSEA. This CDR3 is CSVEGGQSYEQYF. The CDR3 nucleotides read TGCAGCGTTGAAGGGGGACAGTCCTACGAGCAGTACTTC.

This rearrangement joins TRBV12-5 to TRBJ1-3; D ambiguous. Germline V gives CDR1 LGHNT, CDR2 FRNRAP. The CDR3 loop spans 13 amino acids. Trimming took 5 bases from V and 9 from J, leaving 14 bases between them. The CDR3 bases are TGTGCTAGTGGTGTGGGTTTCTCGGGCACCATATATTTT. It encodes CASGVGFSGTIYF.

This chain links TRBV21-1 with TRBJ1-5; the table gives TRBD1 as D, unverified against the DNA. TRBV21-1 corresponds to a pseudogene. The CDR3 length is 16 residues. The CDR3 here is CASSRIRTNSNQPQHF. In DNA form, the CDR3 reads TGTGCCAGCAGCAGAATTAGGACAAATAGCAATCAGCCTCAGCATTTT.

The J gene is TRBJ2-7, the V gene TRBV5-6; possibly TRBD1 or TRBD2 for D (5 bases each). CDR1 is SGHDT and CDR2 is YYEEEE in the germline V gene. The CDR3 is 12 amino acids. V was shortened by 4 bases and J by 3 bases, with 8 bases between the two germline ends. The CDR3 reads CASSRDLYEQYF. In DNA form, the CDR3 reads TGTGCCAGCAGCCGGGACCTCTACGAGCAGTACTTC.

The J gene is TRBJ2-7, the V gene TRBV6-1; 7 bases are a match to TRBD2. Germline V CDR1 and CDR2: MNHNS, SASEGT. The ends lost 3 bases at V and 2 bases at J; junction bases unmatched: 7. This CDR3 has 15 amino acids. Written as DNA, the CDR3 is TGTGCCAGCAGTGAGTCAAGCGGGGCTCCCTACGAGCAGTACTTC. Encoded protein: CASSESSGAPYEQYF.

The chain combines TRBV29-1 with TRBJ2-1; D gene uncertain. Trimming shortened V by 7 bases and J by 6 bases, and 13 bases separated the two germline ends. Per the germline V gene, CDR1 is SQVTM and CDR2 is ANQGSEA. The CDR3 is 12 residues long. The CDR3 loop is CSALGPPNEQFF. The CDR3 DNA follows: TGCAGCGCTCTGGGTCCACCCAATGAGCAGTTCTTC.

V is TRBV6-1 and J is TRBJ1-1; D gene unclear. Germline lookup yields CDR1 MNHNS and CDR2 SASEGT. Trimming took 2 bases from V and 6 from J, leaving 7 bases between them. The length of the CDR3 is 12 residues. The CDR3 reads CASSERSSEAFF. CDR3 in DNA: TGTGCCAGCAGTGAACGCAGCTCTGAAGCTTTCTTT.

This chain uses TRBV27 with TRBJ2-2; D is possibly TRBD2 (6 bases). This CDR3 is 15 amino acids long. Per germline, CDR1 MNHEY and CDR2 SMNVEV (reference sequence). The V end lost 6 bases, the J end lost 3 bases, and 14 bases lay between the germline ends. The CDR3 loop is CASSSRGYDTGELFF. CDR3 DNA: TGTGCCAGCAGCTCGCGGGGTTATGACACCGGGGAGCTGTTTTTT.

This CDR3 reads CASSVMLAGGSDTQYF. In nucleotides, the CDR3 is TGTGCCAGCAGCGTAATGTTAGCGGGGGGGTCGGATACGCAGTATTTT. The chain couples TRBV9 to TRBJ2-3; 11 bases align to TRBD2. CDR1 SGDLS and CDR2 YYNGEE come from the germline V gene. This CDR3 is 16 amino acids long. After removal of 1 base from V and 6 bases from J, the junction contained 7 bases not matched to a gene.

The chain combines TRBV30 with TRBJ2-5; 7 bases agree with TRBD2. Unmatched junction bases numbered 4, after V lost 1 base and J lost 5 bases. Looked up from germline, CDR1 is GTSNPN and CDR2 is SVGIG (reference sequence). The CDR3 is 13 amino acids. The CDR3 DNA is TGTGCCTGGAGTGGGGAGGGGTCGGAGACCCAGTACTTC. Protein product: CAWSGEGSETQYF. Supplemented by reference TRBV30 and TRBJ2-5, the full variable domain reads SQTIHQWPATLVQPVGSPLSLECTVEGTSNPNLYWYRQAAGRGLQLLFYSVGIGQISSEVPQNLSASRPQDRQFILSSKKLLLSDSGFYLCAWSGEGSETQYFGPGTRLLVL.

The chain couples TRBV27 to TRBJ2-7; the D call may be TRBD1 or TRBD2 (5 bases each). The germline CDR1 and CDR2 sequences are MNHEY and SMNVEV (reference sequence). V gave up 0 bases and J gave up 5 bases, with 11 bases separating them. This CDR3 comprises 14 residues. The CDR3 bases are TGTGCCAGCAGTTTATCCAGGGTCGGGGACGAGCAGTACTTC. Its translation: CASSLSRVGDEQYF.

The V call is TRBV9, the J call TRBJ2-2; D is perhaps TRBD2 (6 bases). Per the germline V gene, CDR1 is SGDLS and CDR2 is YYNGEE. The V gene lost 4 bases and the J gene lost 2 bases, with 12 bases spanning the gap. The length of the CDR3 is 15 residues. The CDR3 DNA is TGTGCCAGCAGCCCCATAGCGGAAAACACCGGGGAGCTGTTTTTT. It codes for CASSPIAENTGELFF. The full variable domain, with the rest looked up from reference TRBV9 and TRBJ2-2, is DSGVTQTPKHLITATGQRVTLRCSPRSGDLSVYWYQQSLDQGLQFLIQYYNGEERAKGNILERFSAQQFPDLHSELNLSSLELGDSALYFCASSPIAENTGELFFGEGSRLTVL.

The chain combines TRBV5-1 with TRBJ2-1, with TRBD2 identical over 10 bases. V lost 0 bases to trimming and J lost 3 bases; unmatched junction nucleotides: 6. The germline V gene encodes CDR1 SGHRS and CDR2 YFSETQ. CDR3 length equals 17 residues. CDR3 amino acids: CASSLVGSGGIYNEQFF. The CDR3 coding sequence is TGCGCCAGCAGCTTGGTGGGTAGCGGGGGGATCTACAATGAGCAGTTCTTC. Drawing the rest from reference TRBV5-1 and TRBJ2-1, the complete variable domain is KAGVTQTPRYLIKTRGQQVTLSCSPISGHRSVSWYQQTPGQGLQFLFEYFSETQRNKGNFPGRFSGRQFSNSRSEMNVSTLELGDSALYLCASSLVGSGGIYNEQFFGPGTRLTVL.

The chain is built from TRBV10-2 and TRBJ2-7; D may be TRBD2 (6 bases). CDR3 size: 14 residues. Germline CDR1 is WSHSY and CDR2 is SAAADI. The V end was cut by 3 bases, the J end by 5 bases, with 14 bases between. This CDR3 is CASSEGREVHEQYF. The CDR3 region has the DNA TGCGCCAGCAGTGAAGGCAGGGAGGTCCACGAGCAGTACTTC.

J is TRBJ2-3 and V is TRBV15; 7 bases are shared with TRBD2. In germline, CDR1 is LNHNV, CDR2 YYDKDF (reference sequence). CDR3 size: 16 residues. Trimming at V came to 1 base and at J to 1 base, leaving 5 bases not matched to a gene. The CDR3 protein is CATSRVPSGGTDTQYF. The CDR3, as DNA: TGTGCCACCAGCAGAGTACCGAGCGGGGGCACAGATACGCAGTATTTT.

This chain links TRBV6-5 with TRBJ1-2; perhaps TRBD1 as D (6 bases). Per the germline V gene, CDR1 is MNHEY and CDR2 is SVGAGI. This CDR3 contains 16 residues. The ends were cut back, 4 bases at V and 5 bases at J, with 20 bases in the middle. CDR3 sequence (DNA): TGTGCCAGCAGTTCCCAAACCTCGACAGGCGTTTATGGCTACACCTTC. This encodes CASSSQTSTGVYGYTF.

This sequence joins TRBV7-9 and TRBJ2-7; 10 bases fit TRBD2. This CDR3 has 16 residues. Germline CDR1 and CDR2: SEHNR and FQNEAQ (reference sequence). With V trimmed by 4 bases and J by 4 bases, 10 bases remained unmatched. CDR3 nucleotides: TGTGCCAGCAGCTCACTAGCGGGACAAATGGGATACGAGCAGTACTTC. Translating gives CASSSLAGQMGYEQYF.

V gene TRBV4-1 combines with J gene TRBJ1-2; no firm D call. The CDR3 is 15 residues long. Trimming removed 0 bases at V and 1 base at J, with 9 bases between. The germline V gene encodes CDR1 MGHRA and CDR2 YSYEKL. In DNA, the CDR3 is TGCGCCAGCAGCCAAGACCGCGGAGTTAACTATGGCTACACCTTC. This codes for CASSQDRGVNYGYTF.

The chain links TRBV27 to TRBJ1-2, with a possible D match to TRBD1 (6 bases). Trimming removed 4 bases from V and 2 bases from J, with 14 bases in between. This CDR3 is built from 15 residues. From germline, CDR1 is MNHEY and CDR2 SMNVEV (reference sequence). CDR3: CASSYTGPGNYGYTF. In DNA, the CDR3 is TGTGCCAGCAGTTACACAGGGCCAGGGAACTATGGCTACACCTTC.